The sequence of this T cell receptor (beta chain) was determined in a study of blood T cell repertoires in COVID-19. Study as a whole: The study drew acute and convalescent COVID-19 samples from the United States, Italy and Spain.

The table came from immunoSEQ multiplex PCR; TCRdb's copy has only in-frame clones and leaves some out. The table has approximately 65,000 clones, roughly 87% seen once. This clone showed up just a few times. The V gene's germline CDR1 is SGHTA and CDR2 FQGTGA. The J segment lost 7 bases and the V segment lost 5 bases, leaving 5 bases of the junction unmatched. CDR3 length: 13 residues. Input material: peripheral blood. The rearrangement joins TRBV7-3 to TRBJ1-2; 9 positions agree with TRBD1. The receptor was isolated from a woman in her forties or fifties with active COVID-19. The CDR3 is CASSLQGAGGYTF. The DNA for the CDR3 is TGTGCCAGCAGCCTACAGGGGGCTGGTGGCTACACCTTC.